The present T cell receptor beta chain was sequenced within a study of T cells after yellow fever vaccination. TCRdb re-derived calls from the 5' RACE reads in MiXCR, one entry per CDR3 protein. The sample holds about 350,000 distinct CDR3 sequences, roughly 11% seen once. The table lists this clonotype with a few counts. Its antigen is undetermined. Study observations and caveats: The secondary response peaked faster, at day 5 versus 15, but was weaker.

The CDR3 consists of 13 residues. V was cut by 7 bases and J by 3 bases, with 13 bases left in between. Germline V gene lookup returns CDR1 MNHNS and CDR2 SASEGT. The V and J genes are TRBV6-1 and TRBJ2-7; D not resolved. The origin of this receptor is a man aged 18 to 35 who received the YFV17D yellow fever vaccine. Sequencing was performed on PBMCs, taken on the day of the first yellow fever vaccination. Written as DNA, the CDR3 is TGTGCCAGCACTCCCGGTTACGGCTACGAGCAGTACTTC. Translation gives CASTPGYGYEQYF.